Shown below are 6 T cell receptor beta chains from a single sample sequenced in a study of response to subunit inactivated influenza vaccine (dated by TCRdb to 2017 to 2018). The library was generated by RT-PCR. This sample was sequenced with an Illumina HiSeq 2500. TCRdb took the public reads, trimmed them with fastp at Q25, ran MiXCR for clone calling and kept in-frame beta chains. Entries that share a CDR3 protein sequence are merged under the most common genes and DNA. The sample table lists around 200,000 distinct CDR3 sequences, roughly 12% of them with a count of one. Less than 30% of the sample is taken by the ten largest. This sample was shared with a second study, whose subject was T cells expressing NK-cell markers. From the second report: The TCR beta cDNA libraries were made using 5'RACE template switching, a step that added both a universal primer site and unique molecular identifiers.

The material was CD8+ T cells sorted from PBMCs, obtained 12 days after vaccination. The origin of the receptors is a man aged 45-60 years who received an inactivated influenza vaccine. Donor details come from another sample of the same person, matched by shared clones.

The rearrangement uses TRBV12-2 and TRBJ1-5; the D call in the table, TRBD1, was not verified against the DNA. TRBV12-2 has pseudogene status. The CDR3 runs 18 residues. The CDR3: CASRLELQGRESNQPQHF. The CDR3 DNA reads TGTGCAAGTCGCTTAGAACTTCAGGGAAGGGAAAGCAATCAGCCCCAGCATTTT.

This clonotype was observed a handful of times. This chain links TRBV4-1 with TRBJ1-1; D not resolved. Germline CDR1 is MGHRA and CDR2 is YSYEKL. V lost 3 bases, J lost 2 bases, and 7 bases lay in between. This CDR3 is built from 13 residues. CDR3 DNA: TGCGCCAGCAGCCATACGGACAACACTGAAGCTTTCTTT. It encodes CASSHTDNTEAFF.

There are a few counts of this clonotype. The chain uses TRBV6-2 or TRBV6-3 and TRBJ1-1, with a possible D match to TRBD1 (6 bases). CDR1 and CDR2 (germline): MNHEY, SVGEGT. The V gene lost 8 bases and the J gene lost 0 bases, with 16 bases spanning the gap. There are 15 residues in the CDR3. The CDR3 protein is CASQTDRPMNTEAFF. CDR3 in DNA: TGTGCCAGCCAAACTGACAGGCCCATGAACACTGAAGCTTTCTTT.

This clonotype has more than one count but fewer than ten. The J gene is TRBJ1-5, the V gene TRBV4-2; D not certain. The germline V gene has CDR1 LGHNA and CDR2 YNFKEQ. Trimming removed 0 bases at V and 3 bases at J, with 9 bases between. The CDR3 is 15 residues long. CDR3 amino acids: CASSQDGAVNQPQHF. In DNA, the CDR3 is TGTGCCAGCAGCCAAGATGGAGCGGTCAATCAGCCCCAGCATTTT.

This chain joins TRBV27 and TRBJ2-7; 7 positions match TRBD2. V trimming: 4 bases; J trimming: 3 bases; junction bases outside the gene matches: 9. This CDR3 is 15 amino acids long. Germline-derived CDR1 and CDR2 are MNHEY and SMNVEV (reference sequence). CDR3 nucleotides: TGTGCCAGCAGTTCGGGCGGGAGAACCTTCTACGAGCAGTACTTC. This encodes CASSSGGRTFYEQYF.

The genes are TRBV11-2 and TRBJ1-1, with D unresolved. The germline gives CDR1 SGHAT, CDR2 FQNNGV. The germline V and J ends were trimmed by 2 bases and 0 bases, with 10 bases remaining between them. The CDR3 consists of 15 residues. The DNA of the CDR3 is TGTGCCAGCAGCTTAATGGTAACTATGAACACTGAAGCTTTCTTT. Its protein is CASSLMVTMNTEAFF.